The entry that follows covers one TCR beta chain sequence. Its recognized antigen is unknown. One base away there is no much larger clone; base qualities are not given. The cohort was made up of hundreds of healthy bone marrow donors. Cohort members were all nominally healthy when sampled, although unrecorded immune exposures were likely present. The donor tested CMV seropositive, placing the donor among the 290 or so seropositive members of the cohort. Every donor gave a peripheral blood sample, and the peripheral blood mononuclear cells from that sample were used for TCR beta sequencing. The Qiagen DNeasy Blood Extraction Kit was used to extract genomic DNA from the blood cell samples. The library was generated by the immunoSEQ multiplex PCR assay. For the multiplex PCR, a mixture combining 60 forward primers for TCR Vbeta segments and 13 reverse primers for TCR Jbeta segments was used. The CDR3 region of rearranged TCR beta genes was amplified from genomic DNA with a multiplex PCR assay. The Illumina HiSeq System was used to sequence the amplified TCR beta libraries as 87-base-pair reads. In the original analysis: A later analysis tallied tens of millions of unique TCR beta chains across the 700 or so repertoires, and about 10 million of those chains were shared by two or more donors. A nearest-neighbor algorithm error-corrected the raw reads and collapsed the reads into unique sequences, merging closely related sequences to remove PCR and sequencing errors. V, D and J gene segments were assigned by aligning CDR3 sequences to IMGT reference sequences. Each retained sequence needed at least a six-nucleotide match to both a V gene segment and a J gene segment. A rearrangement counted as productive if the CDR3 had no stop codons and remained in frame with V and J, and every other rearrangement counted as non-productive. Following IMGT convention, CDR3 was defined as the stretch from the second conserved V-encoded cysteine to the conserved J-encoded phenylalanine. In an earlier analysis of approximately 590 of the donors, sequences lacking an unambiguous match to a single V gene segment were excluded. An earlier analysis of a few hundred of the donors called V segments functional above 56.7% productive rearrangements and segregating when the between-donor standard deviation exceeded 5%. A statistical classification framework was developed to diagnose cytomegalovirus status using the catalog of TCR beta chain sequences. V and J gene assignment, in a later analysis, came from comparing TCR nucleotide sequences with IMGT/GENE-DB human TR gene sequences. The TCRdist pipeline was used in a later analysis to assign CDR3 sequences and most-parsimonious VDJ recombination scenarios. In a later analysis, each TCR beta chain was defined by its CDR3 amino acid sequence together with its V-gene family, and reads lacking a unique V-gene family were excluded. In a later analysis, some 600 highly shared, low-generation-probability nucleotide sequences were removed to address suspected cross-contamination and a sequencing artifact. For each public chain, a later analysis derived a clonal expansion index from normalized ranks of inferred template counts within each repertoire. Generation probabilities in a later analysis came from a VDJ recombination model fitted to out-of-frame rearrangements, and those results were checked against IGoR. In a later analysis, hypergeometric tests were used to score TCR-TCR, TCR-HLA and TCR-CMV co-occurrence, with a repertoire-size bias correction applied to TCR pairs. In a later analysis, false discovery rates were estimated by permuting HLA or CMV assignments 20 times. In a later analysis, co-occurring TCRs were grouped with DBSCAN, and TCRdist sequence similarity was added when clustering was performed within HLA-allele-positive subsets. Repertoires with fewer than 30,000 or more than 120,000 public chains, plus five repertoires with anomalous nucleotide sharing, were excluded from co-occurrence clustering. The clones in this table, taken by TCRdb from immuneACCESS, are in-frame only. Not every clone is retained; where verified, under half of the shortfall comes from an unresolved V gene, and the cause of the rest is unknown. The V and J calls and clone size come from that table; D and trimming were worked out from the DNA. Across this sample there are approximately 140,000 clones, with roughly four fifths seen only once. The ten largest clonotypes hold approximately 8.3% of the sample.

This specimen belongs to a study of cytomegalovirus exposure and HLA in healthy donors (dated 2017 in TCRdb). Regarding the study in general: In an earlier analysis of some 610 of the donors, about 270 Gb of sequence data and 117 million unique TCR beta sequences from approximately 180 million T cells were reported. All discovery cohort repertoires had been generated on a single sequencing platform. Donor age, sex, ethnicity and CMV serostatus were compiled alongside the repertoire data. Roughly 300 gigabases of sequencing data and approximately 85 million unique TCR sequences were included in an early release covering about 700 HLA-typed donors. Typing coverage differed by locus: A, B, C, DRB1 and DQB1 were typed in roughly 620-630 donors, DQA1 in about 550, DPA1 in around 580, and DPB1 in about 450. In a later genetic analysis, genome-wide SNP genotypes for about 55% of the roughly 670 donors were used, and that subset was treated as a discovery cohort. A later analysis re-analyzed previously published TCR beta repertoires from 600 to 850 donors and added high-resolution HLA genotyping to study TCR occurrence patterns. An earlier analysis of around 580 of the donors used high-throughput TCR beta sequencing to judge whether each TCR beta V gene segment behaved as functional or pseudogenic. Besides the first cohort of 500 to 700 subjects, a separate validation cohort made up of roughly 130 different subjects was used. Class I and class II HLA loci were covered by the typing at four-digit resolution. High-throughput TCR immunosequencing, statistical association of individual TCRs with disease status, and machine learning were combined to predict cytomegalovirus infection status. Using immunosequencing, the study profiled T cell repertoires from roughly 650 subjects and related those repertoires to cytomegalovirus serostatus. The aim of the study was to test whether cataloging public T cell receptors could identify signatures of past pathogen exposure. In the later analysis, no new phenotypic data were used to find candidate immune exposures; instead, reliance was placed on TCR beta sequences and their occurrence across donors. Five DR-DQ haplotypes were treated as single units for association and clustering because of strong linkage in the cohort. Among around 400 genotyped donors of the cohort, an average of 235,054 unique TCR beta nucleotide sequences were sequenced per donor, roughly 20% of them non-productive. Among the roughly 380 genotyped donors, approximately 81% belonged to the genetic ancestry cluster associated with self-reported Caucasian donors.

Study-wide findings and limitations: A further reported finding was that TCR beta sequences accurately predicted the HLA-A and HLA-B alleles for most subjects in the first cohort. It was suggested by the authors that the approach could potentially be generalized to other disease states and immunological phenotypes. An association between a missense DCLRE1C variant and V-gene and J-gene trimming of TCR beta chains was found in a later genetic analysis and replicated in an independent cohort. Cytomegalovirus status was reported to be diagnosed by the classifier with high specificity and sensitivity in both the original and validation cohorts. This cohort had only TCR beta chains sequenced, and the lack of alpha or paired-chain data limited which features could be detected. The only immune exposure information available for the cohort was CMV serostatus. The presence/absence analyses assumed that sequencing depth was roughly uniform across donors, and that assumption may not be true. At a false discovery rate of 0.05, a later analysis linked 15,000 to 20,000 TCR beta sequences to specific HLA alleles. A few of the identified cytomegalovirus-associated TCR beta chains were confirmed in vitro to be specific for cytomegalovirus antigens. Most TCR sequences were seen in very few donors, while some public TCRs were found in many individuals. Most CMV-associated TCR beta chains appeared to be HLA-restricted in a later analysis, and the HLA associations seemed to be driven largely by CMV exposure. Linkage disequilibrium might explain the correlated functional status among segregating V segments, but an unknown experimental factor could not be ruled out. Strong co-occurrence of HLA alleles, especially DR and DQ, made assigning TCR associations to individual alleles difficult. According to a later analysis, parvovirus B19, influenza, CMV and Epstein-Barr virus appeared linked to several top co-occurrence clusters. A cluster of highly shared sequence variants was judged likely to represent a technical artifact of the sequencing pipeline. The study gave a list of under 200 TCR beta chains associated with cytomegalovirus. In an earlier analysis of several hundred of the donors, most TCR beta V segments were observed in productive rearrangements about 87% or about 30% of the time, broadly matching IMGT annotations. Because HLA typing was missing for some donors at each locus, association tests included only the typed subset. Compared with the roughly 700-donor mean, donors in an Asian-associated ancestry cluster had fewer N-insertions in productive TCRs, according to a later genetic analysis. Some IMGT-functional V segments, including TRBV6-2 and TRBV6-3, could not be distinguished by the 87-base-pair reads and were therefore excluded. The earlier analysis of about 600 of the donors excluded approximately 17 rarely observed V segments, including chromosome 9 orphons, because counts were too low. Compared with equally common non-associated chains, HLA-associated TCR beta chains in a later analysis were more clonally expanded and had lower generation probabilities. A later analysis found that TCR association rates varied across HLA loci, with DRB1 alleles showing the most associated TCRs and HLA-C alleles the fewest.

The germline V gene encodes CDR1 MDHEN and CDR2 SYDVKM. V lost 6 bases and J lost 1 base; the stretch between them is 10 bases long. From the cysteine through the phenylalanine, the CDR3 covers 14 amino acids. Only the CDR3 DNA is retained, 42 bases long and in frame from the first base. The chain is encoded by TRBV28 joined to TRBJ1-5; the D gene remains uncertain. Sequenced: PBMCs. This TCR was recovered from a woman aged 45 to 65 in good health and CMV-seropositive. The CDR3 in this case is CASSREGSNQPQHF. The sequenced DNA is TGTGCCAGCAGCCGAGAGGGAAGCAATCAGCCCCAGCATTTT. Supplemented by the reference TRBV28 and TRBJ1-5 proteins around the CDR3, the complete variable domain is DVKVTQSSRYLVKRTGEKVFLECVQDMDHENMFWYRQDPGLGLRLIYFSYDVKMKEKGDIPEGYSVSREKKERFSLILESASTNQTSMYLCASSREGSNQPQHFGDGTRLSIL.